One sample yielded the 5 T cell receptor beta chains listed below, sequenced in a study of blood T cell repertoires in COVID-19. Sequenced by immunoSEQ multiplex PCR; TCRdb stores in-frame clones only, minus some. The sample contains 250,000 to 300,000 clones, about nine tenths of which appear only once. Sequenced input: peripheral blood. Receptor source: a woman in her thirties with COVID-19, enrolled during active disease.

The chain has TRBV2 and TRBJ2-5; unclear D gene. CDR3 size: 15 residues. The germline V gene has CDR1 SNHLY and CDR2 FYNNEI. Trimming shortened V by 0 bases and J by 5 bases, and 13 bases separated the two germline ends. CDR3 bases: TGTGCCAGCAGTGAAGCGCTTCAAGCGAGGGAGACCCAGTACTTC. The encoded protein is CASSEALQARETQYF.

The chain links TRBV11-2 to TRBJ2-1; TRBD2 aligns across 9 bases. CDR3 size: 16 residues. V was clipped by 6 bases and J by 10 bases; unmatched bases: 16. The germline V gene has CDR1 SGHAT and CDR2 FQNNGV. CDR3 amino acids: CASRPIAGEPAGEQFF. As DNA, the CDR3 is TGTGCCAGCAGACCTATAGCGGGGGAGCCAGCCGGGGAGCAGTTCTTC.

This chain uses TRBV6-1 with TRBJ2-6; the D is unclear. CDR3 length: 16 amino acids. The germline gives CDR1 MNHNS, CDR2 SASEGT. V lost 1 base, J lost 0 bases, and 7 bases lay in between. The CDR3 reads CASSEDAGSGANVLTF. For the CDR3, the DNA is TGTGCCAGCAGTGAAGACGCCGGCTCTGGGGCCAACGTCCTGACTTTC.

The rearrangement joins TRBV27 to TRBJ1-5; D not resolved. Germline V gives CDR1 MNHEY, CDR2 SMNVEV (reference sequence). The CDR3 contains 13 residues. Trimming cost V 5 bases and J 6 bases, with 11 bases left between them. The CDR3 sequence is CASSLGFAQPQHF. The CDR3 DNA reads as TGTGCCAGCAGTCTAGGCTTCGCTCAGCCCCAGCATTTT.

The V call is TRBV5-6, the J call TRBJ1-1; possibly TRBD1 for D (5 bases). The V gene lost 0 bases and the J gene lost 0 bases, with 15 bases spanning the gap. Germline V gene sequence: CDR1 SGHDT, CDR2 YYEEEE. The length of the CDR3 is 17 residues. CDR3 loop: CASSLGFREALNTEAFF. The CDR3 DNA reads as TGTGCCAGCAGCTTGGGTTTCAGGGAGGCGTTGAACACTGAAGCTTTCTTT.